Each of the 29 T cell receptor beta chains below was sequenced from the same sample in a study of early T cells in non-severe SARS-CoV-2 infection. A single record per CDR3 protein comes from TCRdb applying MiXCR to the 5' RACE reads. The sample holds 57,000 or so distinct CDR3 sequences; 12% are singletons and the top ten take about 1%. The input for sequencing was whole blood, taken at baseline. These receptors all come from an adult who was a healthcare worker with PCR-confirmed SARS-CoV-2 infection or an uninfected control (not recorded which). The donor label of this sample is uncertain.

This clonotype came up a few times. CDR3 DNA: TGTGCCAGCAGTATTGGGACTGACGTTTATGGCTACACCTTC. Its translation is CASSIGTDVYGYTF. The rearrangement links TRBV6-1 to TRBJ1-2, with D perhaps matching TRBD1 (5 bases). The V end was cut by 5 bases, the J end by 5 bases, with 15 bases between. The length of the CDR3 is 14 residues. In germline, CDR1 is MNHNS, CDR2 SASEGT.

This clonotype occurred a few times. This chain uses TRBV6-5 with TRBJ1-1; D might be TRBD1 (5 bases). The CDR3 length is 14 residues. The germline CDR1 and CDR2 sequences are MNHEY and SVGAGI. Trimming cost V 6 bases and J 0 bases, with 11 bases left between them. The CDR3 protein is CASRTGRLNTEAFF. CDR3 nucleotide sequence: TGTGCCAGCAGAACGGGACGGCTGAACACTGAAGCTTTCTTT.

This clonotype has just a few counts. This rearrangement joins TRBV5-1 to TRBJ1-5; 7 positions match TRBD1. Germline V lookup: CDR1 SGHRS, CDR2 YFSETQ. V dropped 1 base and J dropped 1; count of bases not matched to a gene: 2. The CDR3 sequence is 15 residues long. The chain's CDR3 is CASSLTGESNQPQHF. The CDR3 DNA sequence: TGCGCCAGCAGCTTGACAGGGGAGAGCAATCAGCCCCAGCATTTT.

The J gene is TRBJ1-1, the V gene TRBV21-1; TRBD1 is the table's D call and was not checked against the DNA. TRBV21-1 counts as a pseudogene. This CDR3 has 17 amino acids. Here the CDR3 DNA reads TGTGCCAGCAGCAAAGTATGGCCCGTTGTGGGGGCCACTGAAGCTTTCTTT. Amino acid sequence: CASSKVWPVVGATEAFF.

This clonotype was seen only a few times. The gene calls are TRBV19 and TRBJ2-3; D gene ambiguous. Germline values: CDR1 LNHDA, CDR2 SQIVND (reference sequence). This CDR3 is built from 16 residues. The ends were cut back, 5 bases at V and 4 bases at J, with 19 bases in the middle. CDR3 sequence (DNA): TGTGCCAGTAGTCCGGACCACTCTCGAAGACCAGATACGCAGTATTTT. It specifies CASSPDHSRRPDTQYF.

V and J are TRBV12-5 and TRBJ1-6, with 7 bases fitting TRBD1. Trimming at V came to 8 bases and at J to 10 bases, leaving 8 bases not matched to a gene. The CDR3 length is 13 residues. In germline, CDR1 is LGHNT, CDR2 FRNRAP. The CDR3 sequence: CASSLTGDSPLHF. The DNA for the CDR3 is TGTGCTAGTTCCTTAACAGGGGACTCACCCCTCCACTTT.

This clonotype was observed many times. This chain uses TRBV5-5 with TRBJ2-5, with TRBD2 identical over 8 bases. Per the germline V gene, CDR1 is SGHKS and CDR2 is YYEKEE (reference sequence). The CDR3 sequence is 15 residues long. The junction had 8 bases not matched to a gene; V was cut back by 5 bases and J by 2 bases. The CDR3 is CASSPRTSRQETQYF. The CDR3 DNA sequence: TGTGCCAGCAGTCCGCGGACTAGCAGACAAGAGACCCAGTACTTC.

This chain uses TRBV24-1 with TRBJ2-5; D may be TRBD2 (6 bases). The CDR3 runs to 14 residues. The ends were cut back, 5 bases at V and 4 bases at J, with 13 bases in the middle. Germline V gives CDR1 KGHDR, CDR2 SFDVKD. The CDR3 DNA sequence: TGTGCCACCAGTGGCGGGGCTCGCGTAGAGACCCAGTACTTC. It specifies CATSGGARVETQYF.

The J gene is TRBJ1-2, the V gene TRBV7-9; D ambiguous. V lost 3 bases and J 10 bases, leaving 6 bases between the germline ends. The CDR3 length is 10 residues. Germline V gene data show CDR1 as SEHNR and CDR2 as FQNEAQ (reference sequence). DNA of the CDR3: TGTGCCAGCAGCTTTATTAACTACACCTTC. It is translated as CASSFINYTF.

This clonotype has a handful of counts. The chain employs TRBV30 and TRBJ2-1, with 7 bases aligning to TRBD2. CDR1 is GTSNPN and CDR2 is SVGIG in the germline V gene (reference sequence). The CDR3 is 12 residues long. V lost 4 bases, J lost 11 bases, and 8 bases stayed unmatched. CDR3 sequence: CAWTQGGGQQFF. CDR3 DNA: TGTGCCTGGACCCAGGGCGGGGGACAGCAGTTCTTC.

This chain uses TRBV3-1 with TRBJ2-5; D gene uncertain. V was cut by 0 bases and J by 1 base, with 6 bases left in between. Germline V gene sequence: CDR1 LGHDT, CDR2 YNNKEL (reference sequence). CDR3 length: 14 residues. CDR3 region: CASSQDPVQETQYF. The CDR3 DNA reads as TGTGCCAGCAGCCAAGACCCAGTCCAAGAGACCCAGTACTTC.

This clonotype was seen only a few times. V gene TRBV6-6 combines with J gene TRBJ1-5, with D tentatively TRBD1 (6 bases). Trimming stripped 7 bases from V and 7 bases from J, with 17 bases between. Germline V CDR1 and CDR2: MNHNY, SVGAGI (reference sequence). CDR3 length: 14 amino acids. CDR3 nucleotide sequence: TGTGCCAGCACCGGTGGGACACTCTTCCAGCCCCAGCATTTT. Its translation: CASTGGTLFQPQHF.

This rearrangement joins TRBV4-2 to TRBJ2-3, with a tentative D call TRBD2 (6 bases). In germline, CDR1 is LGHNA, CDR2 YNFKEQ. Trimming took 2 bases from V and 1 from J, leaving 10 bases between them. This CDR3 comprises 15 residues. This chain's CDR3 is CASSQIGGGTDTQYF. DNA of the CDR3: TGTGCCAGCAGCCAAATCGGCGGGGGCACAGATACGCAGTATTTT.

Ten or more counts support this clonotype. The rearrangement uses TRBV7-2 and TRBJ1-1, with no clear D. Trimming left V 2 bases short and J 1 base short, with 8 bases between. The CDR3 is made up of 14 amino acids. Germline CDR1 reads SGHTA; CDR2 reads FQGNSA. The CDR3 region has the DNA TGTGCCAGCAGCTTATATCGGGGGAACACTGAAGCTTTCTTT. Amino acids: CASSLYRGNTEAFF.

This clonotype was counted many times. The genes are TRBV27 and TRBJ1-2; D may be TRBD1 (5 bases). The CDR3 runs 14 residues. Trimming removed 4 bases from V and 4 bases from J, with 13 bases in between. Germline-derived CDR1 and CDR2 are MNHEY and SMNVEV (reference sequence). CDR3 region: CASSSGMLSYGYTF. CDR3 DNA sequence: TGTGCCAGCAGTTCAGGGATGCTCTCCTATGGCTACACCTTC.

This chain joins TRBV7-8 and TRBJ1-3; tentative D call: TRBD1 (6 bases). The CDR3 sequence is 14 residues long. Per germline, CDR1 SGHVS and CDR2 FQNEAQ. Trimming took off 7 bases at V and 2 bases at J, with 12 bases between the two ends. CDR3 amino acids: CASKSRGTGNTIYF. The CDR3 region has the DNA TGTGCCAGCAAGTCAAGGGGGACTGGAAACACCATATATTTT.

The chain recombines TRBV7-8 with TRBJ2-7; 9 nucleotides agree with TRBD1. The germline gives CDR1 SGHVS, CDR2 FQNEAQ. The CDR3 is 14 amino acids. CDR3 DNA sequence: TGTGCCAGCAGCCCCACCGGGACAGGGTACGCGCAGTACGTC. Amino acids: CASSPTGTGYAQYV.

This chain links TRBV18 with TRBJ2-1; 10 positions agree with TRBD1. This CDR3 is 15 amino acids long. Per the germline V gene, CDR1 is KGHSH and CDR2 is LQKENI. V dropped 5 bases and J dropped 4; count of bases not matched to a gene: 5. The CDR3 nucleotides read TGTGCCAGCTCAGTCGGGACAGGGGATTACAATGAGCAGTTCTTC. Translation: CASSVGTGDYNEQFF. The whole variable domain, filled in from reference TRBV18 and TRBJ2-1, reads NAGVMQNPRHLVRRRGQEARLRCSPMKGHSHVYWYRQLPEEGLKFMVYLQKENIIDESGMPKERFSAEFPKEGPSILRIQQVVRGDSAAYFCASSVGTGDYNEQFFGPGTRLTVL.

The chain recombines TRBV5-1 with TRBJ2-6; TRBD2 matches 7 bases. The CDR3 is 17 residues long. J lost 1 base, V lost 0 bases, and 4 bases had no gene match. Germline V lookup: CDR1 SGHRS, CDR2 YFSETQ. CDR3 region: CASSLEFSGSGANVLTF. The CDR3 coding sequence is TGCGCCAGCAGCTTGGAGTTTAGCGGGTCTGGGGCCAACGTCCTGACTTTC.

This clonotype showed up just a few times. CDR3 sequence (DNA): TGTGCCAGTACTGGGACAGGGGCCGGCAATCAGCCCCAGCATTTT. This sequence encodes CASTGTGAGNQPQHF. This chain links TRBV19 with TRBJ1-5; 10 bases are a match to TRBD1. The ends lost 7 bases at V and 2 bases at J; junction bases unmatched: 5. Looked up from germline, CDR1 is LNHDA and CDR2 is SQIVND (reference sequence). The CDR3 sequence is 15 residues long.

This chain uses TRBV5-1 with TRBJ2-3; TRBD2 matches at 14 bases. This CDR3 contains 17 residues. Germline V lookup: CDR1 SGHRS, CDR2 YFSETQ. V shed 7 bases, J shed 4 bases, and the junction held 11 bases outside the gene matches. The DNA of the CDR3 is TGCGCCAGCGCGGGGACTAGCGGGAGTACCAACGCAGATACGCAGTATTTT. This translates into CASAGTSGSTNADTQYF.

This clonotype has more than one count but fewer than ten. V usage is TRBV7-9 and J usage is TRBJ2-1, with 8 bases identical to TRBD2. Germline CDR1 reads SEHNR; CDR2 reads FQNEAQ (reference sequence). V shed 3 bases and J 7 bases; nucleotides not matched to a gene: 2. This CDR3 comprises 13 residues. This CDR3 is CASSLTSVNEQFF. The CDR3 region has the DNA TGTGCCAGCAGCTTGACTAGCGTTAATGAGCAGTTCTTC.

This clonotype was counted between two and nine times. The V call is TRBV18, the J call TRBJ2-1; D unclear. The CDR3 has 14 amino acids. Germline V gives CDR1 KGHSH, CDR2 LQKENI. V was clipped by 3 bases and J by 7 bases, with 13 bases between them. The CDR3 region is CASSPRAERNEQFF. CDR3 nucleotide sequence: TGTGCCAGCTCACCCAGAGCAGAACGGAATGAGCAGTTCTTC.

This clonotype was observed at least ten times. This chain joins TRBV12-3 or TRBV12-4 and TRBJ1-1; D might be TRBD1 (6 bases). This CDR3 spans 17 amino acids. The V and J ends lost 2 bases and 0 bases respectively, with 16 bases between them. The chain's CDR3 is CASSLWGRRTMNTEAFF. Written as DNA, the CDR3 is TGTGCCAGCAGTTTATGGGGGCGCCGAACCATGAACACTGAAGCTTTCTTT.

There are a few counts of this clonotype. The V call is TRBV29-1, the J call TRBJ1-1; TRBD1 aligns across 7 bases. The germline gives CDR1 SQVTM, CDR2 ANQGSEA. This CDR3 comprises 13 residues. J gave up 5 bases and V 6 bases, and 9 bases lay outside the gene matches. The CDR3 DNA reads as TGCAGCGTGGTCAGACAGGGTGGGACTGAAGCTTTCTTT. Its translation is CSVVRQGGTEAFF. Full variable domain (remainder filled in from reference TRBV29-1 and TRBJ1-1): SAVISQKPSRDICQRGTSLTIQCQVDSQVTMMFWYRQQPGQSLTLIATANQGSEATYESGFVIDKFPISRPNLTFSTLTVSNMSPEDSSIYLCSVVRQGGTEAFFGQGTRLTVV.

This chain joins TRBV12-3 or TRBV12-4 and TRBJ1-1, with D perhaps TRBD1 (5 bases). CDR3 length: 15 amino acids. V lost 6 bases, J lost 0 bases, and 14 bases lay in between. The DNA for the CDR3 is TGTGCCAGCAGGGCTAACAGGAGAATGAACACTGAAGCTTTCTTT. It yields the protein CASRANRRMNTEAFF.

There are a few counts of this clonotype. This chain uses TRBV2 with TRBJ2-2; TRBD1 aligns across 7 bases. Trimming at V came to 7 bases and at J to 3 bases, leaving 8 bases not matched to a gene. This CDR3 contains 15 residues. Germline V CDR1 and CDR2: SNHLY, FYNNEI. CDR3 nucleotide sequence: TGTGCCAGCACCGACAGGGACGGGGACACCGGGGAGCTGTTTTTT. Residues: CASTDRDGDTGELFF.

The V and J genes are TRBV29-1 and TRBJ2-1; TRBD2 agrees at 8 bases. CDR3 length: 17 amino acids. V shed 4 bases, J shed 3 bases, and the junction held 14 bases outside the gene matches. CDR1 SQVTM and CDR2 ANQGSEA come from the germline V gene. CDR3: CSVGAAGGSFGYNEQFF. As DNA, the CDR3 is TGCAGCGTTGGCGCCGCGGGGGGCTCCTTTGGCTACAATGAGCAGTTCTTC.

The CDR3 reads CASSIGAGHQPQHF. DNA of the CDR3: TGTGCCAGTAGTATCGGGGCAGGGCATCAGCCCCAGCATTTT. V gene TRBV19 combines with J gene TRBJ1-5, with D perhaps matching TRBD1 (5 bases). This CDR3 comprises 14 residues. Germline V lookup: CDR1 LNHDA, CDR2 SQIVND (reference sequence). V was trimmed by 3 bases and J by 5 bases, leaving 11 bases between them.